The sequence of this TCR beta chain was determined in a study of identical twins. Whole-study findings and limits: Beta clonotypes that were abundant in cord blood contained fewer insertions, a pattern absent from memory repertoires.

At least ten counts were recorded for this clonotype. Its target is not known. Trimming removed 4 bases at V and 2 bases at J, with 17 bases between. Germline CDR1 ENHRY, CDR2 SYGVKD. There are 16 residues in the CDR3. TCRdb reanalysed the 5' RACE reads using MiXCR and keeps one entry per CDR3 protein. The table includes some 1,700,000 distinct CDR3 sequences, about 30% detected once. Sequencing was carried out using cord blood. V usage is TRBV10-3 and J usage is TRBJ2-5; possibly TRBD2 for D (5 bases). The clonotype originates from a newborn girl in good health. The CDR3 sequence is CAISGQITRRQETQYF. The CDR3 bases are TGTGCCATCAGTGGACAAATAACTAGGAGACAAGAGACCCAGTACTTC.